The present T cell receptor (beta chain) was sequenced within a study of spatial heterogeneity in lung cancer. Overall study findings and caveats: Resection saw ubiquitous expanded tumor TCRs appear in blood more than follow-up did.

Per the germline V gene, CDR1 is SGHAT and CDR2 is FQNNGV. Trimming removed 5 bases from V and 0 bases from J, with 13 bases in between. This CDR3 is 16 amino acids long. The time point: sample taken at primary tumor resection. Sequencing was performed on whole RNA extracted from tumor and nontumor lung tissue, or from frozen PBMC, and the material was left unsorted. 72 TRACERx patients with early, untreated non-small cell lung cancer donated samples. This clonotype has only a few counts. Its target is unknown. On each TCR cDNA molecule, a unique molecular identifier was present. MiXCR was run by TCRdb on the 5' RACE reads, yielding one entry per CDR3 protein. The profile covers more than 75,000 distinct CDR3 sequences, with 10% to 15% appearing a single time and roughly 4.2% taken by the ten largest.

Sequenced material: PBMCs, taken at surgery. This clonotype was sampled from a male donor with early-stage non-small cell lung cancer. V is TRBV11-2 and J is TRBJ2-2; D remains unclear. The CDR3 DNA follows: TGTGCCAGCAGCCGTGCCCTACAATCGAACACCGGGGAGCTGTTTTTT. Encoded protein: CASSRALQSNTGELFF. Full variable domain (missing parts from reference TRBV11-2 and TRBJ2-2): EAGVAQSPRYKIIEKRQSVAFWCNPISGHATLYWYQQILGQGPKLLIQFQNNGVVDDSQLPKDRFSAERLKGVDSTLKIQPAKLEDSAVYLCASSRALQSNTGELFFGEGSRLTVL.